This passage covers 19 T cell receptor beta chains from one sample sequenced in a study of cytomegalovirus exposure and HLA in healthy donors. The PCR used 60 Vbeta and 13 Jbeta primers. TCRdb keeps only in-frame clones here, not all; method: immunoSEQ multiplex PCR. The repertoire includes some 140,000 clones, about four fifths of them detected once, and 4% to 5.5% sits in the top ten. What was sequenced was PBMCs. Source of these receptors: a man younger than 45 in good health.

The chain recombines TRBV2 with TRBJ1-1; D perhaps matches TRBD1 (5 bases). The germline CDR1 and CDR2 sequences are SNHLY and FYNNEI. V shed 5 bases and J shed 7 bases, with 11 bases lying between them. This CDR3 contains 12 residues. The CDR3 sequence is CASSRGVLEAFF. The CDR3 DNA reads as TGTGCCAGCAGTCGGGGGGTTCTTGAAGCTTTCTTT.

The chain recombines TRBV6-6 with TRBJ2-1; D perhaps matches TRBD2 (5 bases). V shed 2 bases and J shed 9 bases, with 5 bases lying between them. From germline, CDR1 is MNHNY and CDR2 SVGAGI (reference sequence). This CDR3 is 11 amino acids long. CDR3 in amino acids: CASSYRGEQFF. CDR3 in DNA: TGTGCCAGCAGTTACCGGGGTGAGCAGTTCTTC.

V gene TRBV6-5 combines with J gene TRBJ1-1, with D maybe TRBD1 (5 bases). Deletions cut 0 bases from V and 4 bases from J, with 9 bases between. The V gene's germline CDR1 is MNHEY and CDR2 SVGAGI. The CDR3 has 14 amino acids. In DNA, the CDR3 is TGTGCCAGCAGTTACTCGTGGGGGGGCACTGAAGCTTTCTTT. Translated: CASSYSWGGTEAFF.

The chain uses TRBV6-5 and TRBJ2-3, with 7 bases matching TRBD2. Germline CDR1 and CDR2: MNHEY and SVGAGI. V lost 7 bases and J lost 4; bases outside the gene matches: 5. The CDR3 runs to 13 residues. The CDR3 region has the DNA TGTGCCAGCATCGGGGGAGGGGCAGATACGCAGTATTTT. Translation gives CASIGGGADTQYF.

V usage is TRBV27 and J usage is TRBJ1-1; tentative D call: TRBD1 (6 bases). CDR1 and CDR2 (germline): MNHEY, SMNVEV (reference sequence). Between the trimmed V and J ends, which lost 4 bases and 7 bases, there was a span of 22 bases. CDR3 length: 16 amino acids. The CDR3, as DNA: TGTGCCAGCAGTTCCCCCCTTTACCGGGACATAGGTGAAGCTTTCTTT. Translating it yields CASSSPLYRDIGEAFF.

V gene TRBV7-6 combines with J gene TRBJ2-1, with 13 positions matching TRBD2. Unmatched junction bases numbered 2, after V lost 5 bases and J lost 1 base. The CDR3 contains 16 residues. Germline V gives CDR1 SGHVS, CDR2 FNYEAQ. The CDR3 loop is CASSKLAGGSYNEQFF. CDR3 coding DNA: TGTGCCAGCAGCAAACTAGCGGGAGGGTCCTACAATGAGCAGTTCTTC. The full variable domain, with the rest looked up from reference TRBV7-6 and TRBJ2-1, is GAGVSQSPRYKVTKRGQDVALRCDPISGHVSLYWYRQALGQGPEFLTYFNYEAQQDKSGLPNDRFSAERPEGSISTLTIQRTEQRDSAMYRCASSKLAGGSYNEQFFGPGTRLTVL.

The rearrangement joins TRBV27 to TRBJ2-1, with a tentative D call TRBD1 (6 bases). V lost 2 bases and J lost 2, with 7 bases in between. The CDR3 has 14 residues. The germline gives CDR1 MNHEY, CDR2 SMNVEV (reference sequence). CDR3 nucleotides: TGTGCCAGCAGTTTACAGGGGCCCTACAATGAGCAGTTCTTC. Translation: CASSLQGPYNEQFF.

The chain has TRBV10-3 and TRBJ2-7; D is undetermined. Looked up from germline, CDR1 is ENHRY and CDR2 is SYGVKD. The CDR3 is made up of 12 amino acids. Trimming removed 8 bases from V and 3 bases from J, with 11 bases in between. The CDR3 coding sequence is TGTGCCATCGGGCTTGGAAACTACGAGCAGTACTTC. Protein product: CAIGLGNYEQYF.

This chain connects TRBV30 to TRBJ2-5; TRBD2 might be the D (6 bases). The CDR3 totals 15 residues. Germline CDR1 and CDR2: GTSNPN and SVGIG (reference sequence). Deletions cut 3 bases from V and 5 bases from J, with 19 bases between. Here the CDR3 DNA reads TGTGCCTGGAGCGACATCGGAGGGTCGGGGGAGACCCAGTACTTC. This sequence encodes CAWSDIGGSGETQYF.

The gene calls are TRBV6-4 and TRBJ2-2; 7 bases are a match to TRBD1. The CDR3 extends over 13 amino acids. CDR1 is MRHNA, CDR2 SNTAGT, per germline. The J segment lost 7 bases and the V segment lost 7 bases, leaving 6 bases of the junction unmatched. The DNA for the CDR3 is TGTGCCAGCAAAACAGGGGATCACGGGGAGCTGTTTTTT. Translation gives CASKTGDHGELFF.

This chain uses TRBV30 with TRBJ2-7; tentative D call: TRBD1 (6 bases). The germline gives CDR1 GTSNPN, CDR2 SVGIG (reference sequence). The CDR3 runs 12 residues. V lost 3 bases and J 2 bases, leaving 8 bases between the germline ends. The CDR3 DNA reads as TGTGCCTGGAGGGACAGACCCTACGAGCAGTACTTC. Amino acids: CAWRDRPYEQYF.

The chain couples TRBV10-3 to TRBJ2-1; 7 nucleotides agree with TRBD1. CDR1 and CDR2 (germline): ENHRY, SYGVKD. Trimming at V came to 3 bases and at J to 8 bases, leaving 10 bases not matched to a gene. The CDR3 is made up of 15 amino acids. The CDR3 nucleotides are TGTGCCATCAGTGAAGGTGGGGCAGGGGGATATGAGCAGTTCTTC. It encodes CAISEGGAGGYEQFF.

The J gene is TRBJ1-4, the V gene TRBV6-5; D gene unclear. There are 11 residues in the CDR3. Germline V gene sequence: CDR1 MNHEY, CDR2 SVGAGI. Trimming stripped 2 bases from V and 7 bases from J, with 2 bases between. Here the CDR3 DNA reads TGTGCCAGCAGTTACCGTGAAAAACTGTTTTTT. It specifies CASSYREKLFF.

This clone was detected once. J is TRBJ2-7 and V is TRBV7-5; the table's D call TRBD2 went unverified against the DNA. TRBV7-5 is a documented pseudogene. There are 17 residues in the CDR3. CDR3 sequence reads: CVRSLRLAGVKVYEQYF. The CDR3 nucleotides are TGTGTCAGAAGCCTACGACTAGCGGGAGTTAAGGTCTACGAGCAGTACTTC.

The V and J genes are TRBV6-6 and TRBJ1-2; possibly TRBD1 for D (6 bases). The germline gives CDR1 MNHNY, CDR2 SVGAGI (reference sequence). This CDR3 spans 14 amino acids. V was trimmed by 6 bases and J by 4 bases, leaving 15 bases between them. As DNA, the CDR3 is TGTGCCAGCAGCCCCCCAGGGGTAGGCTATGGCTACACCTTC. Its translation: CASSPPGVGYGYTF.

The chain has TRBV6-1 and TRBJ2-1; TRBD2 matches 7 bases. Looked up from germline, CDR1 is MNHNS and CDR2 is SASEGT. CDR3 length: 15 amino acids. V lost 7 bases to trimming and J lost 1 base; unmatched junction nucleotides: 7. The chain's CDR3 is CASTQGRESYNEQFF. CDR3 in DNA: TGTGCCAGCACCCAAGGGAGGGAATCCTACAATGAGCAGTTCTTC.

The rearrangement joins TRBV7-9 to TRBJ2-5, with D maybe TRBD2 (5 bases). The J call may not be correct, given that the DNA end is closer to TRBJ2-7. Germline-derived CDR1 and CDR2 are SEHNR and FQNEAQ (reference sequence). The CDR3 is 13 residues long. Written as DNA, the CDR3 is TGTGCCAGCAGCTGCCGCGGGCCCTACGAGCAGTACTTC. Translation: CASSCRGPYEQYF.

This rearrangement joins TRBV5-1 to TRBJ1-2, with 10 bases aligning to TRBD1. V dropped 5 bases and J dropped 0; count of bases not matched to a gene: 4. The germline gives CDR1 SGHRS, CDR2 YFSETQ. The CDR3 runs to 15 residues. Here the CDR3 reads CASRIGQGANYGYTF. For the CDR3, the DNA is TGCGCCAGCAGAATCGGACAGGGGGCTAACTATGGCTACACCTTC.

CDR3 region: CASRGLAGGGTDTQYF. CDR3 DNA sequence: TGTGCCAGCAGGGGACTAGCGGGAGGGGGGACAGATACGCAGTATTTT. This chain connects TRBV27 to TRBJ2-3, with 16 nucleotides matching TRBD2. With 6 bases clipped from V and 3 bases from J, the junction kept 3 bases outside the gene matches. Germline CDR1 MNHEY, CDR2 SMNVEV (reference sequence). This CDR3 is built from 16 residues.